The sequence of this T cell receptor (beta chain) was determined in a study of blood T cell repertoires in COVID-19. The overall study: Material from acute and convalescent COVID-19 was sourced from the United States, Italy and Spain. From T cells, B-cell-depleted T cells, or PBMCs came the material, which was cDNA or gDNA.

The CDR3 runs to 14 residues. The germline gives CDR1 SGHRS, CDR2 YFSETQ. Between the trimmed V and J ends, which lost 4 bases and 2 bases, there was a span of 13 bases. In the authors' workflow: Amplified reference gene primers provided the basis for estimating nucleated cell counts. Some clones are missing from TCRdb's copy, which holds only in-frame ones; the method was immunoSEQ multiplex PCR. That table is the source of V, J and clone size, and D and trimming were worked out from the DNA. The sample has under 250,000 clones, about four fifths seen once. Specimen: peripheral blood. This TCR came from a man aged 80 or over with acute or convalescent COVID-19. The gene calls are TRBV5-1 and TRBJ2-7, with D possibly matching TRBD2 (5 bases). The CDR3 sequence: CASSLDSSTYEQYF. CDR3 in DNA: TGCGCCAGCAGCCTTGACTCTAGCACCTACGAGCAGTACTTC.